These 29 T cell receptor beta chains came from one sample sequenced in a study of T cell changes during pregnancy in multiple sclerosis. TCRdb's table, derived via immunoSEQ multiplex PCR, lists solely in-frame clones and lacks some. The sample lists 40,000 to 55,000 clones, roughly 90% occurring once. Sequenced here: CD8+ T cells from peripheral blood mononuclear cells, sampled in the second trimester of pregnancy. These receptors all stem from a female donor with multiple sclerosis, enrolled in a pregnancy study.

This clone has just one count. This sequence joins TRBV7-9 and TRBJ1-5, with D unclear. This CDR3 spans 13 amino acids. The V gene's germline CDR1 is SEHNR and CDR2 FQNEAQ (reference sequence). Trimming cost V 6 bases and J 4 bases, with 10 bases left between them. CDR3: CASSPGINQPQHF. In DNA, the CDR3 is TGTGCCAGCAGTCCAGGTATAAATCAGCCCCAGCATTTT.

The CDR3 nucleotides read TGTGCCAGTAGTATAGATTGGGGAGCCTACTCTGGCTACACCTTC. It translates to CASSIDWGAYSGYTF. The chain uses TRBV19 and TRBJ1-2; no clear D gene. Trimming removed 0 bases at V and 7 bases at J, with 15 bases between. Germline V gives CDR1 LNHDA, CDR2 SQIVND (reference sequence). The CDR3 runs to 15 residues.

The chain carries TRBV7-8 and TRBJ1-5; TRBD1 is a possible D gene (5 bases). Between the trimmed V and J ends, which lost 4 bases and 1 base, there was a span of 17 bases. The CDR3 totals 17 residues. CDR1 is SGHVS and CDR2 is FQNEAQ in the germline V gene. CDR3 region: CASSSPRSGGSNQPQHF. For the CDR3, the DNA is TGTGCCAGCAGCTCCCCTCGATCGGGGGGGAGCAATCAGCCCCAGCATTTT.

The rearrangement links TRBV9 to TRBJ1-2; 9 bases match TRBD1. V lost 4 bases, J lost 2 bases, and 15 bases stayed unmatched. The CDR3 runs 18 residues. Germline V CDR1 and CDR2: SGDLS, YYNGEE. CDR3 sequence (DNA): TGTGCCAGCAGCTTCCTCCGGGGCCGGGACAGGGTAAACTATGGCTACACCTTC. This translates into CASSFLRGRDRVNYGYTF. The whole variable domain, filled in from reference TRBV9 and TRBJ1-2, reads DSGVTQTPKHLITATGQRVTLRCSPRSGDLSVYWYQQSLDQGLQFLIQYYNGEERAKGNILERFSAQQFPDLHSELNLSSLELGDSALYFCASSFLRGRDRVNYGYTFGSGTRLTVV.

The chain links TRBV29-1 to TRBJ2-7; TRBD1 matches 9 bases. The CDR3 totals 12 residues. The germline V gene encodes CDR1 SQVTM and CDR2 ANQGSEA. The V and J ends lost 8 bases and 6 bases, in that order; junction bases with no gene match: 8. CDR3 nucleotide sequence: TGCAGCCATCTGACAGGGGGTGGCGAGCAGTACTTC. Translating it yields CSHLTGGGEQYF.

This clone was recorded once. In DNA form, the CDR3 reads TGTGCCAGCAGCCGAGGGACAGCGTACAATGAGCAGTTCTTC. Its translation is CASSRGTAYNEQFF. The chain carries TRBV6-5 and TRBJ2-1; 7 bases match TRBD1. CDR1 is MNHEY, CDR2 SVGAGI, per germline. V lost 6 bases, J lost 4 bases, and 6 bases stayed unmatched. This CDR3 spans 14 amino acids.

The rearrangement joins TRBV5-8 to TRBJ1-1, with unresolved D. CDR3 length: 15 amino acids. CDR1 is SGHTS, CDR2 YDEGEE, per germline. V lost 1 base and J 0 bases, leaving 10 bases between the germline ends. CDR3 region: CASSLWQIMNTEAFF. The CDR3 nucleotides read TGTGCCAGCAGCTTGTGGCAGATCATGAACACTGAAGCTTTCTTT.

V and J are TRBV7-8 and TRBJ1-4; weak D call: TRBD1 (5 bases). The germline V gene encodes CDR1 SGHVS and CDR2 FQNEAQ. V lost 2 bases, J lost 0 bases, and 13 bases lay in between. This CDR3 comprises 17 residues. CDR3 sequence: CASSLSFDSATNEKLFF. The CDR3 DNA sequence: TGTGCCAGCAGCTTATCATTCGACAGTGCAACTAATGAAAAACTGTTTTTT.

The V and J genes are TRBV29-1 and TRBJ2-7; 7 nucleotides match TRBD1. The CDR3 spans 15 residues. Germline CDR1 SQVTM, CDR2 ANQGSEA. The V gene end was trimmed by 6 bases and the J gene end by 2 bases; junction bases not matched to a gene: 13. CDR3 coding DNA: TGCAGCGTCACACCACCCGGGACAGAGACCTACGAGCAGTACTTC. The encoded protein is CSVTPPGTETYEQYF.

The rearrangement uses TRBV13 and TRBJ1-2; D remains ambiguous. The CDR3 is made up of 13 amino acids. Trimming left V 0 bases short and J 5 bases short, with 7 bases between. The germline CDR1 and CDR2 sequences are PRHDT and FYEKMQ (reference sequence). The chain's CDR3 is CASSLGGRYGYTF. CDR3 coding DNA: TGTGCCAGCAGCTTAGGCGGCAGGTATGGCTACACCTTC.

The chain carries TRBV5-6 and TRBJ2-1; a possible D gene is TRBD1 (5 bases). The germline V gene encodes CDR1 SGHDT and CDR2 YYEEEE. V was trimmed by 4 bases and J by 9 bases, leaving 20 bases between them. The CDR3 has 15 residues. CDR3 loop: CASSPLGLAYGEQFF. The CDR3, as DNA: TGTGCCAGCAGCCCTCTGGGGCTCGCCTACGGTGAGCAGTTCTTC.

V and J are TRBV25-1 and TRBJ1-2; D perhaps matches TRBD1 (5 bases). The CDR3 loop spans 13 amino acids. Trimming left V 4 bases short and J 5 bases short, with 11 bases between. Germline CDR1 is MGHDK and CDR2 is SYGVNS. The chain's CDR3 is CASSVRAGYGYTF. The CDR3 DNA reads TGTGCCAGCAGTGTTCGTGCAGGGTATGGCTACACCTTC.

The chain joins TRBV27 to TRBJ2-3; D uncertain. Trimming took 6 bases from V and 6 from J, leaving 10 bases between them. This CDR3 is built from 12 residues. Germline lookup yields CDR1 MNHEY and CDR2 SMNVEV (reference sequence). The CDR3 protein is CASSPVPDTQYF. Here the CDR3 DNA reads TGTGCCAGCAGCCCAGTGCCGGATACGCAGTATTTT.

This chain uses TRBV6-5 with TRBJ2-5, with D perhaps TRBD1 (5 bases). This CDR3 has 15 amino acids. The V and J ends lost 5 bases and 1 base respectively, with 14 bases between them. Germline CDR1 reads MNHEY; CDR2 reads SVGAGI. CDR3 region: CASSPTPGIQETQYF. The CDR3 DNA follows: TGTGCCAGCAGTCCCACCCCAGGGATCCAAGAGACCCAGTACTTC.

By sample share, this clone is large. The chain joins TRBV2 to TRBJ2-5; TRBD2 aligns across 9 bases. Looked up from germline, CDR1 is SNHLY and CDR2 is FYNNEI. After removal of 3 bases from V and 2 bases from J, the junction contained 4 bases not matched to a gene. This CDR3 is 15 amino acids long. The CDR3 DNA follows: TGTGCCAGCAGTGATCAGCGGGGGGATCAAGAGACCCAGTACTTC. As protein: CASSDQRGDQETQYF. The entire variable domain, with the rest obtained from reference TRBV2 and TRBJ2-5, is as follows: EPEVTQTPSHQVTQMGQEVILRCVPISNHLYFYWYRQILGQKVEFLVSFYNNEISEKSEIFDDQFSVERPDGSNFTLKIRSTKLEDSAMYFCASSDQRGDQETQYFGPGTRLLVL.

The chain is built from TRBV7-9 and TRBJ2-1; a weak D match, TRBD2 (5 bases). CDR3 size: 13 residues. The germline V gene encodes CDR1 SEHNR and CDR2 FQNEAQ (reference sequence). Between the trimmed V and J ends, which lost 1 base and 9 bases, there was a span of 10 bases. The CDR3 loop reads CASSLDPAGEQFF. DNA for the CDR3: TGTGCCAGCAGCTTAGACCCCGCGGGTGAGCAGTTCTTC.

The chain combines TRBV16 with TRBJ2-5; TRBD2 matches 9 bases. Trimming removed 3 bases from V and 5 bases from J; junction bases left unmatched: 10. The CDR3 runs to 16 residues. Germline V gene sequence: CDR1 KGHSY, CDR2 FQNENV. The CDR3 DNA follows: TGTGCCAGCAGCCACCCCCCCGTAGCGGGGGAGGAGACCCAGTACTTC. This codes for CASSHPPVAGEETQYF.

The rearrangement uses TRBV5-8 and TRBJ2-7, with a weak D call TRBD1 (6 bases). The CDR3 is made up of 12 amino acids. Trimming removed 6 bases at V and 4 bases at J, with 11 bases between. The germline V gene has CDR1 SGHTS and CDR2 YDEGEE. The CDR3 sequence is CASNGGYYEQYF. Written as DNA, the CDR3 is TGTGCCAGCAATGGGGGCTATTACGAGCAGTACTTC.

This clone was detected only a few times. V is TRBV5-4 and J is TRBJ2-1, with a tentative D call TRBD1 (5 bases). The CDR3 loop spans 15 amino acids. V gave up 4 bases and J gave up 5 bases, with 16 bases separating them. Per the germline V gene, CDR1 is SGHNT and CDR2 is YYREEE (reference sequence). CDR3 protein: CASSGNDGHHNEQFF. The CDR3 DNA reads TGTGCCAGCAGCGGGAACGACGGACACCACAATGAGCAGTTCTTC. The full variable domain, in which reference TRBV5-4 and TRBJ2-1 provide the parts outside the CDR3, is ETGVTQSPTHLIKTRGQQVTLRCSSQSGHNTVSWYQQALGQGPQFIFQYYREEENGRGNFPPRFSGLQFPNYSSELNVNALELDDSALYLCASSGNDGHHNEQFFGPGTRLTVL.

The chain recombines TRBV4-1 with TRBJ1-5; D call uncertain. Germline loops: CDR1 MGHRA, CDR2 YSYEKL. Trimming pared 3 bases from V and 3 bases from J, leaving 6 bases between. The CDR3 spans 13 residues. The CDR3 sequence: CASSHATNQPQHF. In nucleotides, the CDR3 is TGCGCCAGCAGCCATGCTACCAATCAGCCCCAGCATTTT.

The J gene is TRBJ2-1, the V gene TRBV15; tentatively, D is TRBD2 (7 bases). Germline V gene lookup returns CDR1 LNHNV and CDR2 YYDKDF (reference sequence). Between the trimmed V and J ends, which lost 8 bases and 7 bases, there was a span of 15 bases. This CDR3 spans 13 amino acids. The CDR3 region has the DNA TGTGCCACCCTAGGGGGGGCGGGGAATGAGCAGTTCTTC. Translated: CATLGGAGNEQFF.

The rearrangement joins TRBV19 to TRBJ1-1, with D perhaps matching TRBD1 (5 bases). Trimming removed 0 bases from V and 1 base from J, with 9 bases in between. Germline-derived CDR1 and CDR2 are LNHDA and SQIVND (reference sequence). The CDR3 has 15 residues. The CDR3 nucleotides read TGTGCCAGTAGTATAGACAGGGATGGGAACACTGAAGCTTTCTTT. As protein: CASSIDRDGNTEAFF.

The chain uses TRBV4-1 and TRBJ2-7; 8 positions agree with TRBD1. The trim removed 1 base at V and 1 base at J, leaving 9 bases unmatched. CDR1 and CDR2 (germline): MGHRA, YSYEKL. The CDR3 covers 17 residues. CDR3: CASSQVRAGQVSYEQYF. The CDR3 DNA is TGCGCCAGCAGCCAAGTCCGTGCGGGACAGGTTTCCTACGAGCAGTACTTC.

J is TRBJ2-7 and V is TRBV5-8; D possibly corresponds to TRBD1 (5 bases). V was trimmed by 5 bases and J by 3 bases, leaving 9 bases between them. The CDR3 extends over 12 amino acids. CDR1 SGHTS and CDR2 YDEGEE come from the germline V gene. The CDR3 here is CASSSTGYEQYF. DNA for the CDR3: TGTGCCAGCAGTTCTACAGGCTACGAGCAGTACTTC.

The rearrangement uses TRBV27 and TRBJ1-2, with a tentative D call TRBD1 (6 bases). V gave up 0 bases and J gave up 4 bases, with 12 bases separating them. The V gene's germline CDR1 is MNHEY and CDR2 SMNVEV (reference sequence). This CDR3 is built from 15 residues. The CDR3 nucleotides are TGTGCCAGCAGTTTATCTGGGGGCGCAAGCTATGGCTACACCTTC. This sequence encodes CASSLSGGASYGYTF.

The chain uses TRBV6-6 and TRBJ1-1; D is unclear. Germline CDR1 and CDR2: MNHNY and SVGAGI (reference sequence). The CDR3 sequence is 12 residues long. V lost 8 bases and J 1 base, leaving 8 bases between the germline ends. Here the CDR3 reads CASSSRNTEAFF. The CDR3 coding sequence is TGTGCCAGCTCTTCTAGGAACACTGAAGCTTTCTTT.

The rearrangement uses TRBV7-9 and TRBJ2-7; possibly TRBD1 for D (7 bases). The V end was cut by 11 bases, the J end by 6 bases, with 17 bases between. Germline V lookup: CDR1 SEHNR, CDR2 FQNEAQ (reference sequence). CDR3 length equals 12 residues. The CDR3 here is CAAYHQGGEQYF. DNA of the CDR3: TGTGCCGCCTACCACCAGGGGGGCGAGCAGTACTTC.

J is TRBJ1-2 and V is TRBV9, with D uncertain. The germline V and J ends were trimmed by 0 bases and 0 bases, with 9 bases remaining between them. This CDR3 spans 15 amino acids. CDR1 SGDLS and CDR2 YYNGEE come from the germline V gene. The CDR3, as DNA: TGTGCCAGCAGCGTAGATGTTATAGCTAACTATGGCTACACCTTC. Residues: CASSVDVIANYGYTF.

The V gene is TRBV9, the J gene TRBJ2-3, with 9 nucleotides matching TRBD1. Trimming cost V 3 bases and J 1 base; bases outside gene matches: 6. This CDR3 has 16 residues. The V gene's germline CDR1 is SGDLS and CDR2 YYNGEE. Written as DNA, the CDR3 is TGTGCCAGCAGCGGACAGGGGGGTGAGGGCACAGATACGCAGTATTTT. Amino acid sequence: CASSGQGGEGTDTQYF.